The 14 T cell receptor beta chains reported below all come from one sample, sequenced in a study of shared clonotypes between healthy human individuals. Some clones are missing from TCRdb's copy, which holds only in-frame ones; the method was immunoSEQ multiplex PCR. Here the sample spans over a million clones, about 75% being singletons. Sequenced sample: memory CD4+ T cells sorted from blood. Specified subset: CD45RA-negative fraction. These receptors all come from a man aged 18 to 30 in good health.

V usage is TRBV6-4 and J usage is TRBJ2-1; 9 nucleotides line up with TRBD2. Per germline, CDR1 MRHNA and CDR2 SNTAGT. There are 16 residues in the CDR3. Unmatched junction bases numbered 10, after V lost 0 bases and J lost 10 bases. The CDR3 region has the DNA TGTGCCAGCAGTGACTCGATTCTAGCGGGGAAGAAGGAGCAGTTCTTC. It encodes CASSDSILAGKKEQFF.

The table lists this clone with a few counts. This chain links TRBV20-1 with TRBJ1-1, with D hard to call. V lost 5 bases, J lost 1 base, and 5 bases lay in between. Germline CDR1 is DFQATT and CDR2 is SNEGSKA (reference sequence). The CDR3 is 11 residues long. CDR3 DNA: TGCAGTGCTGAAGGGAACACTGAAGCTTTCTTT. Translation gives CSAEGNTEAFF.

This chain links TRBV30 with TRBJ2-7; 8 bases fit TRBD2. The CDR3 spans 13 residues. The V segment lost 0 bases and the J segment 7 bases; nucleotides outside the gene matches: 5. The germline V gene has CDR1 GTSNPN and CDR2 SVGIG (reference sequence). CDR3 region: CAWSVISGGEQYF. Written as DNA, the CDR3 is TGTGCCTGGAGTGTAATCAGCGGGGGAGAGCAGTACTTC.

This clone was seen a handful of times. The CDR3 region is CASSLTGDYEQYF. The CDR3 nucleotides read TGTGCCAGCAGCTTGACAGGAGACTACGAGCAGTACTTC. V and J are TRBV5-5 and TRBJ2-7; perhaps TRBD1 as D (5 bases). CDR1 and CDR2 from the germline V gene are SGHKS and YYEKEE (reference sequence). Deletions cut 1 base from V and 3 bases from J, with 8 bases between. The CDR3 is 13 amino acids.

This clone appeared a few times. In nucleotides, the CDR3 is TGCGCCAGCAATGACCCGGGACGGCAGAACTATGGCTACACCTTC. This codes for CASNDPGRQNYGYTF. This chain joins TRBV4-1 and TRBJ1-2; possible D gene TRBD1, 5 bases. Germline values: CDR1 MGHRA, CDR2 YSYEKL. The CDR3 is 15 residues long. V was clipped by 7 bases and J by 2 bases, with 17 bases between them.

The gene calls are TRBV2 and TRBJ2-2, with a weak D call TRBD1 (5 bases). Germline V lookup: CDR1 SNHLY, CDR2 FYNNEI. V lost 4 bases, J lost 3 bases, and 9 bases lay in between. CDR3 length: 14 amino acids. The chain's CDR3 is CASSVGRDTGELFF. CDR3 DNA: TGTGCCAGCAGTGTTGGCAGGGACACCGGGGAGCTGTTTTTT.

The CDR3 sequence: CARSLVCRQGLMNTEAFF. The CDR3 DNA reads TGTGCCAGAAGCTTGGTGTGTCGACAGGGACTCATGAACACTGAAGCTTTCTTT. This chain uses TRBV5-3 with TRBJ1-1; TRBD1 matches at 7 bases. TRBV5-3 is identified as an open reading frame with a role that is uncertain. V was pared by 0 bases and J by 0 bases, with 11 bases of the junction left unmatched. This CDR3 is 18 amino acids long.

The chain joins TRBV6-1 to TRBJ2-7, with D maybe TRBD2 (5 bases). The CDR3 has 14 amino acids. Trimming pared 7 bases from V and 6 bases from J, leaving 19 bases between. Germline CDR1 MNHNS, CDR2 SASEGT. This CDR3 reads CASTPGNGNLEQYF. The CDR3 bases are TGTGCCAGCACTCCCGGGAACGGGAATCTCGAGCAGTACTTC.

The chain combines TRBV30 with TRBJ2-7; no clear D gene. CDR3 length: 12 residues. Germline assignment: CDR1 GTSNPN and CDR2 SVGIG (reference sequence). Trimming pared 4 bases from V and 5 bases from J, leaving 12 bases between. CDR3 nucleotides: TGTGCCTGGAATGGCTTTCGGGACGAGCAGTACTTC. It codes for CAWNGFRDEQYF.

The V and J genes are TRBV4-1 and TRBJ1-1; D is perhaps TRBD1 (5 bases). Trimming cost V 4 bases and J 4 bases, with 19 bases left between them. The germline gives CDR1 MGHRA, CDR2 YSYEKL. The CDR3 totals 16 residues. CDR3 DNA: TGCGCCAGCAGCCTGAGCCGGGACTTCCGGAGCACTGAAGCTTTCTTT. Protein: CASSLSRDFRSTEAFF.

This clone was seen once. CDR3 in DNA: TGCGCCAGCAGCATTACCCCCTCAGAGAGGAACACTGAAGCTTTCTTT. It translates to CASSITPSERNTEAFF. The chain links TRBV5-1 to TRBJ1-1; D is uncertain. Germline V CDR1 and CDR2: SGHRS, YFSETQ. This CDR3 comprises 16 residues. Trimming removed 4 bases at V and 1 base at J, with 17 bases between.

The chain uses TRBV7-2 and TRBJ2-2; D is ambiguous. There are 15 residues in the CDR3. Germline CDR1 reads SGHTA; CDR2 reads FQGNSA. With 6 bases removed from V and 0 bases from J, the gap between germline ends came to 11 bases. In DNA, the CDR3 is TGTGCCAGCAGGCAAAGATTAGCGAACACCGGGGAGCTGTTTTTT. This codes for CASRQRLANTGELFF.

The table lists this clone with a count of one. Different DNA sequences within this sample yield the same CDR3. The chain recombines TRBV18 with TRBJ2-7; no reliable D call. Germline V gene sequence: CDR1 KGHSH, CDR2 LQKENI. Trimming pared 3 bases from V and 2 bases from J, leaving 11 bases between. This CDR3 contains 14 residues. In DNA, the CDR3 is TGTGCCAGCTCACCTCCCGGGTCCCCCTACGAGCAGTACTTC. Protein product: CASSPPGSPYEQYF.

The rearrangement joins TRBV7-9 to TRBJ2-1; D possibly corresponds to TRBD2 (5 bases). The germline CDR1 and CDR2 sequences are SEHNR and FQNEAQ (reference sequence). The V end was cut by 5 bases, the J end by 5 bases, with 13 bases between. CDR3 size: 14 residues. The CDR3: CASSQTRSDNEQFF. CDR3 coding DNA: TGTGCCAGCAGCCAAACTAGGTCCGACAATGAGCAGTTCTTC.